Listed below are T cell receptor beta chains from one sample, sequenced in a study of T cell repertoires in cytomegalovirus infection. TCRdb reprocessed the reads via MiXCR and lists one record per CDR3 protein. In the table there are around 320,000 distinct CDR3 sequences, 8% to 9.5% of which are singletons. The sequenced material came from PBMCs. The receptors shown here come from a human donor in good health (CMV status not recorded). Some clones in this sample may be carry-over from other donors' samples. CDR3s include the opening cysteine and the closing phenylalanine or tryptophan. A D gene is named only where the DNA matches it firmly. Size is stated for part of the rows, as once, few or many counts, or as a class when the clone is expanded.

J gene: TRBJ2-5
D gene: -
V gene: TRBV6-1
clone size: many
CDR3 protein: CASGQVETQYF
CDR3 DNA: TGTGCCAGCGGACAAGTGGAGACCCAGTACTTC

J gene: TRBJ2-5
D gene: -
V gene: TRBV28
clone size: -
CDR3 protein: CASSFNGGRETQYF
CDR3 DNA: TGTGCCAGCAGTTTCAATGGGGGGCGTGAGACCCAGTACTTC

J gene: TRBJ2-5
D gene: -
V gene: TRBV28
clone size: -
CDR3 protein: CASSFGLGGAGETQYF
CDR3 DNA: TGTGCCAGCAGTTTCGGCCTAGGGGGGGCCGGGGAGACCCAGTACTTC

J gene: TRBJ1-5
D gene: -
V gene: TRBV6-2/TRBV6-3
clone size: -
CDR3 protein: CASSYGDLGSNQPQHF
CDR3 DNA: TGTGCCAGCAGTTACGGGGATCTGGGAAGCAATCAGCCCCAGCATTTT

J gene: TRBJ2-5
D gene: -
V gene: TRBV19
clone size: -
CDR3 protein: CASSIKATGVQETQYF
CDR3 DNA: TGTGCCAGTAGTATTAAGGCCACGGGGGTCCAAGAGACCCAGTACTTC

J gene: TRBJ1-2
D gene: -
V gene: TRBV7-2
clone size: few
CDR3 protein: CASSKPGITSDYGYTF
CDR3 DNA: TGTGCCAGCAGCAAACCGGGTATAACATCGGACTATGGCTACACCTTC

J gene: TRBJ1-6
D gene: TRBD1
V gene: TRBV7-2
clone size: many
CDR3 protein: CASSQFLRGRASSYNSPLHF
CDR3 DNA: TGTGCCAGCAGCCAATTCCTCAGGGGGAGGGCGAGCTCCTATAATTCACCCCTCCACTTT

J gene: TRBJ2-2
D gene: -
V gene: TRBV4-3
clone size: few
CDR3 protein: CASSQESRQLNTGELFF
CDR3 DNA: TGCGCCAGCAGCCAAGAGTCACGGCAGCTTAACACCGGGGAGCTGTTTTTT

J gene: TRBJ2-7
D gene: -
V gene: TRBV7-2
clone size: many
CDR3 protein: CASSSSPTGSEQYF
CDR3 DNA: TGTGCCAGCAGCTCTAGCCCTACAGGGTCCGAGCAGTACTTC

J gene: TRBJ2-7
D gene: -
V gene: TRBV7-9
clone size: few
CDR3 protein: CASSLVSGQYF
CDR3 DNA: TGTGCCAGCAGCTTAGTAAGCGGGCAGTACTTC

J gene: TRBJ1-2
D gene: -
V gene: TRBV28
clone size: many
CDR3 protein: CASSLSTDVRGYTF
CDR3 DNA: TGTGCCAGCAGTTTATCGACGGATGTGAGGGGCTACACCTTC

J gene: TRBJ1-6
D gene: -
V gene: TRBV7-3
clone size: few
CDR3 protein: CASSLTGGRGHSPLHF
CDR3 DNA: TGTGCCAGCAGCTTAACCGGGGGGCGAGGGCATTCACCCCTCCACTTT

J gene: TRBJ1-6
D gene: -
V gene: TRBV7-8
clone size: many
CDR3 protein: CASSLAPGGGYNSPLHF
CDR3 DNA: TGTGCCAGCAGCTTAGCGCCGGGGGGGGGTTATAATTCACCCCTCCACTTT

J gene: TRBJ1-6
D gene: -
V gene: TRBV6-2/TRBV6-3
clone size: -
CDR3 protein: CASTERALPERLHF
CDR3 DNA: TGTGCCAGCACCGAACGGGCCCTTCCAGAGCGCCTCCACTTT

J gene: TRBJ1-5
D gene: TRBD1
V gene: TRBV19
clone size: few
CDR3 protein: CASSIMRDRRQPQHF
CDR3 DNA: TGTGCCAGTAGTATAATGCGGGACAGAAGACAGCCCCAGCATTTT

J gene: TRBJ2-1
D gene: TRBD1
V gene: TRBV27
clone size: -
CDR3 protein: CASSSSGTAYNEQFF
CDR3 DNA: TGTGCCAGCAGTTCATCCGGGACAGCCTACAATGAGCAGTTCTTC

J gene: TRBJ2-3
D gene: TRBD2
V gene: TRBV7-2
clone size: many
CDR3 protein: CASSEQQLAGVDTQYF
CDR3 DNA: TGTGCCAGCAGCGAACAACAACTAGCGGGAGTAGATACGCAGTATTTT

J gene: TRBJ2-7
D gene: -
V gene: TRBV12-3/TRBV12-4
clone size: many
CDR3 protein: CASSLALPEQYF
CDR3 DNA: TGTGCCAGCAGTTTAGCTCTCCCCGAGCAGTACTTC

J gene: TRBJ2-1
D gene: -
V gene: TRBV12-3/TRBV12-4
clone size: many
CDR3 protein: CASSGYGTSKPSYNEQFF
CDR3 DNA: TGTGCCAGCAGTGGATACGGGACTTCGAAACCCTCCTACAATGAGCAGTTCTTC

J gene: TRBJ1-4
D gene: -
V gene: TRBV7-9
clone size: -
CDR3 protein: CASSSQRGGWNEKLFF
CDR3 DNA: TGTGCCAGCAGCTCCCAGAGGGGGGGCTGGAATGAAAAACTGTTTTTT

J gene: TRBJ2-3
D gene: TRBD1
V gene: TRBV7-2
clone size: many
CDR3 protein: CASSRGQGTDTQYF
CDR3 DNA: TGTGCCAGCAGCCGTGGACAGGGCACAGATACGCAGTATTTT

J gene: TRBJ2-5
D gene: TRBD2
V gene: TRBV20-1
clone size: -
CDR3 protein: CSAPETSGRFWGETQYF
CDR3 DNA: TGCAGTGCTCCAGAGACTAGCGGGAGATTTTGGGGAGAGACCCAGTACTTC

J gene: TRBJ2-2
D gene: TRBD2
V gene: TRBV6-2/TRBV6-3
clone size: few
CDR3 protein: CASSYRGLDFGELFF
CDR3 DNA: TGTGCCAGCAGTTACCGGGGACTAGACTTCGGGGAGCTGTTTTTT